This T cell receptor (beta chain) was identified during a study of blood T cells in healthy people across ages. The length of the CDR3 is 14 residues. The V segment lost 6 bases and the J segment 4 bases; nucleotides outside the gene matches: 7. Samples each had at least 5.5 micrograms of total RNA extracted. Primers used in a second PCR of about 6 to 11 cycles were a sample-barcoded 5' primer and a J-beta primer mix. TCRdb independently ran MiXCR on the 5' RACE reads; one entry per CDR3 protein. The sample includes around 1.7 million distinct CDR3 sequences, about 30% of them seen just once. This clonotype appeared many times.

The chain combines TRBV12-3 or TRBV12-4 with TRBJ2-7, with TRBD2 identical over 9 bases. This receptor was identified in a woman aged 30 to 39 in good health. Sequenced: blood. In DNA, the CDR3 is TGTGCCAGCAGGATTAGCGGGAGTCGGTACGAGCAGTACTTC. Residues: CASRISGSRYEQYF.